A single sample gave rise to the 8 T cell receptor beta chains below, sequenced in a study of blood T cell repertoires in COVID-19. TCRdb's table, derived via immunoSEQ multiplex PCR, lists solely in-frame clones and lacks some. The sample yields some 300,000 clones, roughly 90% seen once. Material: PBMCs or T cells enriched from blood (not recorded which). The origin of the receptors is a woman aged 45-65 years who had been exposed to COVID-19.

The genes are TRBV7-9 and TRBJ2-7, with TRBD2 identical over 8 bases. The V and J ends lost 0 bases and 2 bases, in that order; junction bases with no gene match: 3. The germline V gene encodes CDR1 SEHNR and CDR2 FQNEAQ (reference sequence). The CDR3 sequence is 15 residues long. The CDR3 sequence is CASSLAGTRTYEQYF. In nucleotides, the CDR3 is TGTGCCAGCAGCTTAGCCGGGACTAGAACCTACGAGCAGTACTTC.

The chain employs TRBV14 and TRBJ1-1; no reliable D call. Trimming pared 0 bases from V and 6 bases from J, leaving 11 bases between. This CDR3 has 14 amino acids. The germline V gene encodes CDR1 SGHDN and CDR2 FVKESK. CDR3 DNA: TGTGCCAGCAGCCAAGAGAGGGCTAGGGCTGAAGCTTTCTTT. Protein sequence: CASSQERARAEAFF.

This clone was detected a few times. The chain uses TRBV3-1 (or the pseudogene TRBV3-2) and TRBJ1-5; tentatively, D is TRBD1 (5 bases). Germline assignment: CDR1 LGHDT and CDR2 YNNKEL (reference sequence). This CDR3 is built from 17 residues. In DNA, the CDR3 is TGTCGAAGAGGTGTTGGACATGACCATCCCCCGAATCAGCCCCAGCATTTT. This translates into CRRGVGHDHPPNQPQHF.

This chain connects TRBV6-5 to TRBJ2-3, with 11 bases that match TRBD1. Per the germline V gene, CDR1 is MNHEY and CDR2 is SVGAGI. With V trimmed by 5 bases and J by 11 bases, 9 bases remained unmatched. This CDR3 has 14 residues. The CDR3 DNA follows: TGTGCCAGCAGTCAGAGGGACAGGGGGTTATGGCAGTATTTT. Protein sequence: CASSQRDRGLWQYF.

CDR3 residues: CAWSVGGLGEQYF. The CDR3 DNA reads as TGTGCCTGGAGTGTTGGGGGCCTAGGCGAGCAGTACTTC. The chain links TRBV30 to TRBJ2-7, with D possibly matching TRBD1 (6 bases). CDR1 is GTSNPN and CDR2 is SVGIG in the germline V gene (reference sequence). The CDR3 is made up of 13 amino acids. The V gene lost 0 bases and the J gene lost 6 bases, with 12 bases spanning the gap.

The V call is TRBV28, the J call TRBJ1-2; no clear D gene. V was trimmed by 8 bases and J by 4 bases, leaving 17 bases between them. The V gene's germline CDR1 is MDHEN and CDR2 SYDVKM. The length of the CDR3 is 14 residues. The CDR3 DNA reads TGTGCCAGCGAGAGATTAGGGAGCGGCTATGGCTACACCTTC. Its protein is CASERLGSGYGYTF.

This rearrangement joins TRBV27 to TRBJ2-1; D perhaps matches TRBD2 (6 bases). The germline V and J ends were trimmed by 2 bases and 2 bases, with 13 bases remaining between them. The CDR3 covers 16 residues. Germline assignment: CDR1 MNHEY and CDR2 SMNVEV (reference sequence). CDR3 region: CASSLGGSYPYNEQFF. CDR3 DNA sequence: TGTGCCAGCAGTTTAGGGGGGTCGTACCCCTACAATGAGCAGTTCTTC.

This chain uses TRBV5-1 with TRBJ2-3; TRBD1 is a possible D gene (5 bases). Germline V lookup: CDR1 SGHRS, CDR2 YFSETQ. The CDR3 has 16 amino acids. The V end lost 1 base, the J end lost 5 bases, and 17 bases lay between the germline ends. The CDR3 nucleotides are TGCGCCAGCAGCTTGAACTCTCAGGGTAGTCAAGATACGCAGTATTTT. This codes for CASSLNSQGSQDTQYF.